The source of this TCR beta chain is a study of beta chain features in type 1 diabetes. Study background: Age and gender were similar between patients and healthy donors, as were cell yields. Study-level findings and limits: TCRB repertoires of naive, central memory and Treg cells appeared more similar among patients than among healthy donors. Shorter TCRB CDR3s, moderately but significantly so, were found in Type 1 diabetes patients in all four CD4+ subsets.

Investigators reverse transcribed all isolated RNA, so they sequenced expressed TCRB transcripts. The study sequenced naive, central memory and regulatory T cell samples to an average of approximately 3.5 million reads. Profiling relied on immunoSEQ multiplex PCR, and the TCRdb table lists in-frame clones only, not all of them. The sample shows fewer than 20,000 clones, 69% of them seen only once. For this clone: The antigen is not known.

Via CD45RO/CCR7/CD25/CD127/CD95/CD27, cells of the CD4+ naive, central memory, regulatory and stem cell-like memory subsets were sorted. The specimen sequenced was Tregs from blood. This TCR was sampled from a man aged 25 to 40 with type 1 diabetes.

DNA of the CDR3: TGTGCCAGCAACCAGGGGGCCGACGATGGCTACACCTTC. Translated, it gives CASNQGADDGYTF. J is TRBJ1-2 and V is TRBV6-1; TRBD1 matches at 8 bases. Germline-derived CDR1 and CDR2 are MNHNS and SASEGT. The V and J ends lost 7 bases and 6 bases, in that order; junction bases with no gene match: 7. The CDR3 spans 13 residues.